This entry describes one T cell receptor (beta chain). This sample was included in a study of blood T cell repertoires in COVID-19. In germline, CDR1 is SGHRS, CDR2 YFSETQ. CDR3 length equals 18 residues. J gave up 5 bases and V 3 bases, and 13 bases lay outside the gene matches. Method: immunoSEQ multiplex PCR; TCRdb's copy keeps in-frame clones and lacks some. Of 200,000 or so clones listed, around 91% are singletons. V usage is TRBV5-1 and J usage is TRBJ2-6, with 8 bases fitting TRBD1. Source material: PBMCs or T cells enriched from blood (not recorded which). The receptor comes from a young woman in a cohort exposed to, infected with or recovered from COVID-19 (not recorded which). The DNA for the CDR3 is TGCGCCAGCAGCTCCACAGGGGGACAGGATCTTCGGGCCAACGTCCTGACTTTC. Translation gives CASSSTGGQDLRANVLTF.